This T cell receptor beta chain was identified during a study of T cell changes during pregnancy in multiple sclerosis. Per germline, CDR1 KGHSH and CDR2 LQKENI. V lost 2 bases to trimming and J lost 2 bases, with 4 bases between them. This CDR3 region has 13 residues. Sequenced by immunoSEQ multiplex PCR; TCRdb stores in-frame clones only, minus some. The sample has roughly 100,000 clones; roughly 93% are singletons. This sequence originates from a female donor with multiple sclerosis, enrolled in a pregnancy study. The sample consisted of peripheral blood, taken after pregnancy. The V gene is TRBV18, the J gene TRBJ1-5; D not certain. The CDR3 is CASSPVGNQPQHF. For the CDR3, the DNA is TGTGCCAGCTCACCAGTCGGCAATCAGCCCCAGCATTTT.